These 32 T cell receptor beta chains came from one sample sequenced in a study of blood T cells in healthy people across ages. The authors ran a second PCR of roughly 6 to 12 cycles using a sample-barcoded 5' primer and a J-beta primer mix. TCRdb fed the 5' RACE reads into MiXCR, producing one record per CDR3 protein. The repertoire has approximately 1.5 million distinct CDR3 sequences, approximately 43% of them found once; the top ten carry about 4%. Sample: blood. Receptors were obtained from a woman aged 18-35 years in good health.

V gene TRBV6-5 combines with J gene TRBJ1-2, with a weak D call TRBD1 (5 bases). Trimming shortened V by 6 bases and J by 2 bases, and 7 bases separated the two germline ends. The CDR3 has 12 residues. CDR1 and CDR2 from the germline V gene are MNHEY and SVGAGI. The CDR3 DNA reads TGTGCCAGCAGGGACATCAACTATGGCTACACCTTC. Translated: CASRDINYGYTF.

This clonotype turned up a few times. V and J are TRBV10-3 and TRBJ1-1; D is uncertain. V lost 8 bases, J lost 4 bases, and 14 bases lay in between. Germline V gene data show CDR1 as ENHRY and CDR2 as SYGVKD. The CDR3 covers 13 residues. Here the CDR3 DNA reads TGTGCCATCGCCCGGGATCACGGCACTGAAGCTTTCTTT. It specifies CAIARDHGTEAFF.

This clonotype showed up just a few times. The gene calls are TRBV30 and TRBJ2-1; 10 positions match TRBD2. The germline gives CDR1 GTSNPN, CDR2 SVGIG (reference sequence). V lost 1 base and J lost 10; bases outside the gene matches: 13. CDR3 length equals 16 residues. The CDR3 loop is CAWSEWGRTSGGEQFF. The CDR3 DNA reads TGTGCCTGGAGTGAGTGGGGGAGGACTAGCGGAGGCGAGCAGTTCTTC.

This sequence joins TRBV4-3 and TRBJ2-5; 10 positions agree with TRBD2. Losses at the gene ends were 0 bases for V and 11 bases for J; bases not matched to a gene: 15. Germline values: CDR1 LGHNA, CDR2 YSLEER. This CDR3 is built from 17 residues. The CDR3: CASSQDSSGGLYNEQYF. CDR3 DNA: TGCGCCAGCAGCCAAGATTCTAGCGGGGGACTTTACAATGAGCAGTACTTC.

The CDR3 sequence is CASSSSGTGNNEQFF. The CDR3 region has the DNA TGTGCCAGCAGCTCTTCCGGGACAGGGAACAATGAGCAGTTCTTC. The chain uses TRBV5-6 and TRBJ2-1; 9 bases are shared with TRBD1. The CDR3 contains 15 residues. V gave up 3 bases and J gave up 5 bases; unmatched junction bases: 6. The V gene's germline CDR1 is SGHDT and CDR2 YYEEEE.

This sequence joins TRBV7-9 and TRBJ1-1, with 8 bases fitting TRBD1. In germline, CDR1 is SEHNR, CDR2 FQNEAQ (reference sequence). V gave up 5 bases and J gave up 3 bases; unmatched junction bases: 11. This CDR3 has 16 residues. The CDR3, as DNA: TGTGCCAGCAGCACTCTTGGACAGGGTACCGACACTGAAGCTTTCTTT. Its protein product is CASSTLGQGTDTEAFF.

The V gene is TRBV28, the J gene TRBJ2-5; 14 bases fit TRBD2. Unmatched junction bases numbered 14, after V lost 6 bases and J lost 2 bases. The CDR3 is 19 residues long. Germline lookup yields CDR1 MDHEN and CDR2 SYDVKM. The CDR3 coding sequence is TGTGCCAGCAGCAGCAGAGGGACTAGCGGGAGCCCTAATCAAGAGACCCAGTACTTC. This gives the protein CASSSRGTSGSPNQETQYF.

A few counts support this clonotype. The chain uses TRBV20-1 and TRBJ2-1; a weak D match, TRBD2 (7 bases). Germline assignment: CDR1 DFQATT and CDR2 SNEGSKA (reference sequence). The CDR3 runs to 16 residues. Trimming removed 1 base from V and 9 bases from J, with 22 bases in between. The CDR3 sequence is CSARALGGEGRIEQFF. The CDR3 coding sequence is TGCAGTGCTAGAGCCCTAGGGGGGGAGGGCCGGATTGAGCAGTTCTTC.

About this clonotype itself: A much larger clone differs by one base, so this may be a read error. The chain uses TRBV5-1 and TRBJ2-1; perhaps TRBD2 as D (5 bases). TRBJ2-7 explains the end of the DNA better; the J call may be wrong. In germline, CDR1 is SGHRS, CDR2 YFSETQ. The CDR3 runs 15 residues. The CDR3 here is CASSLGGFSYNEQYF. The CDR3 nucleotides read TGCGCCAGCAGCTTGGGAGGGTTCTCCTACAATGAGCAGTACTTC.

V and J are TRBV12-3 or TRBV12-4 and TRBJ2-1, with TRBD1 matching 7 bases. The V and J ends lost 3 bases and 10 bases, in that order; junction bases with no gene match: 12. The CDR3 is made up of 15 amino acids. The CDR3 is CASSFLGSGDREQFF. The DNA for the CDR3 is TGTGCCAGCAGTTTTTTAGGCTCCGGGGACAGAGAGCAGTTCTTC.

The genes are TRBV20-1 and TRBJ2-5; 9 nucleotides match TRBD1. V gave up 2 bases and J gave up 12 bases; unmatched junction bases: 10. Germline V gene sequence: CDR1 DFQATT, CDR2 SNEGSKA (reference sequence). This CDR3 has 13 residues. CDR3 amino acids: CSARKGTGTNEYF. CDR3 DNA sequence: TGCAGTGCTAGAAAGGGGACAGGGACCAACGAGTACTTC.

The rearrangement joins TRBV5-1 to TRBJ2-7; 8 positions match TRBD1. V was pared by 4 bases and J by 2 bases, with 11 bases of the junction left unmatched. Germline CDR1 is SGHRS and CDR2 is YFSETQ. This CDR3 spans 16 amino acids. Written as DNA, the CDR3 is TGCGCCAGCAGCCCCATTACAGGGGGTCTTACCTACGAGCAGTACTTC. This translates into CASSPITGGLTYEQYF.

This sequence joins TRBV29-1 and TRBJ2-7, with no clear D. Deletions cut 6 bases from V and 0 bases from J, with 6 bases between. The CDR3 contains 11 residues. Germline loops: CDR1 SQVTM, CDR2 ANQGSEA. The CDR3 DNA reads as TGCAGCGTGCCAGTCTCCTACGAGCAGTACTTC. Translation gives CSVPVSYEQYF.

This clonotype was counted many times. This chain connects TRBV4-3 to TRBJ2-7; D remains unclear. Germline V gene sequence: CDR1 LGHNA, CDR2 YSLEER. V was trimmed by 1 base and J by 3 bases, leaving 10 bases between them. CDR3 size: 14 residues. In DNA form, the CDR3 reads TGCGCCAGCAGCCAAGGAAGGCCCTTCTACGAGCAGTACTTC. Its protein is CASSQGRPFYEQYF.

The chain uses TRBV5-8 and TRBJ2-1; D remains unclear. Germline lookup yields CDR1 SGHTS and CDR2 YDEGEE. V was clipped by 2 bases and J by 0 bases, with 15 bases between them. This CDR3 spans 17 amino acids. In nucleotides, the CDR3 is TGTGCCAGCAGCTTCTCTCTACAGTCCTACTCCTACAATGAGCAGTTCTTC. Amino acids: CASSFSLQSYSYNEQFF.

This clonotype was seen a handful of times. The chain is built from TRBV9 and TRBJ1-6; D not certain. Germline CDR1 SGDLS, CDR2 YYNGEE. The CDR3 totals 16 residues. V lost 3 bases to trimming and J lost 10 bases, with 20 bases between them. The CDR3 spells CASSAAPPGTDSPLHF. The CDR3 DNA follows: TGTGCCAGCAGCGCCGCCCCGCCGGGTACGGACTCACCCCTCCACTTT.

This clonotype was observed a handful of times. The chain carries TRBV9 and TRBJ1-1; D is ambiguous. V lost 2 bases, J lost 1 base, and 9 bases lay in between. The germline V gene encodes CDR1 SGDLS and CDR2 YYNGEE. This CDR3 has 14 residues. CDR3 nucleotides: TGTGCCAGCAGCGTGGCGGGTCAGAACACTGAAGCTTTCTTT. Amino acids: CASSVAGQNTEAFF. The full variable domain, rest sourced from reference TRBV9 and TRBJ1-1, is DSGVTQTPKHLITATGQRVTLRCSPRSGDLSVYWYQQSLDQGLQFLIQYYNGEERAKGNILERFSAQQFPDLHSELNLSSLELGDSALYFCASSVAGQNTEAFFGQGTRLTVV.

This clonotype was recorded a few times. The DNA for the CDR3 is TGTGCCAGCAGGCCGATGGGAGTGAACATTCAGTACTTC. The encoded protein is CASRPMGVNIQYF. This chain joins TRBV28 and TRBJ2-4, with D possibly TRBD2 on 5 matching bases. This CDR3 comprises 13 residues. Germline V lookup: CDR1 MDHEN, CDR2 SYDVKM. The V end was cut by 6 bases, the J end by 7 bases, with 13 bases between.

The V gene is TRBV3-1, the J gene TRBJ2-3, with TRBD1 identical over 7 bases. The CDR3 is 15 residues long. The germline gives CDR1 LGHDT, CDR2 YNNKEL (reference sequence). With V trimmed by 3 bases and J by 2 bases, 5 bases remained unmatched. This chain's CDR3 is CASSHRTGDTDTQYF. CDR3 in DNA: TGTGCCAGCAGCCATAGAACAGGGGACACAGATACGCAGTATTTT.

This clonotype was recorded a few times. The CDR3 reads CASSHGTGEGETQYF. DNA for the CDR3: TGTGCCAGCAGCCATGGGACAGGGGAAGGGGAGACCCAGTACTTC. The chain combines TRBV9 with TRBJ2-5; TRBD1 aligns across 10 bases. With V trimmed by 4 bases and J by 5 bases, 8 bases remained unmatched. CDR3 length equals 15 residues. The germline V gene encodes CDR1 SGDLS and CDR2 YYNGEE. Supplemented by reference TRBV9 and TRBJ2-5, the full variable domain reads DSGVTQTPKHLITATGQRVTLRCSPRSGDLSVYWYQQSLDQGLQFLIQYYNGEERAKGNILERFSAQQFPDLHSELNLSSLELGDSALYFCASSHGTGEGETQYFGPGTRLLVL.

The chain is built from TRBV12-3 or TRBV12-4 and TRBJ1-4; 9 nucleotides match TRBD1. There are 15 residues in the CDR3. J was trimmed by 5 bases and V by 5 bases; bases with no gene match: 6. This CDR3 reads CASSREGTGNEKLFF. Here the CDR3 DNA reads TGTGCCAGCAGTAGAGAGGGGACAGGGAATGAAAAACTGTTTTTT.

This clonotype was counted only a few times. The chain has TRBV28 and TRBJ2-7, with D uncertain. The length of the CDR3 is 11 residues. V was pared by 9 bases and J by 5 bases, with 11 bases between. CDR1 and CDR2 from the germline V gene are MDHEN and SYDVKM. The DNA for the CDR3 is TGTGCCAGTTTAAGTACCCACGAGCAGTACTTC. Residues: CASLSTHEQYF.

The CDR3 coding sequence is TGCAGTGCTAGTTCCCTAGCGGCCCAAGGGTTAGCCAAAAACATTCAGTACTTC. The encoded protein is CSASSLAAQGLAKNIQYF. The V gene is TRBV20-1, the J gene TRBJ2-4, with TRBD2 matching 7 bases. The germline CDR1 and CDR2 sequences are DFQATT and SNEGSKA (reference sequence). J gave up 0 bases and V 3 bases, and 14 bases lay outside the gene matches. The CDR3 runs 18 residues.

In its sample, this clonotype was seen many times. The V call is TRBV27, the J call TRBJ2-6, with D possibly being TRBD2 (5 bases). The CDR3 has 14 amino acids. Looked up from germline, CDR1 is MNHEY and CDR2 is SMNVEV (reference sequence). The V end lost 3 bases, the J end lost 2 bases, and 5 bases lay between the germline ends. The CDR3 DNA reads TGTGCCAGCAGTTTGAGGGCTGGGGCCAACGTCCTGACTTTC. Amino acid sequence: CASSLRAGANVLTF.

The rearrangement joins TRBV20-1 to TRBJ2-1, with D uncertain. In germline, CDR1 is DFQATT, CDR2 SNEGSKA (reference sequence). This CDR3 is built from 14 residues. V was clipped by 0 bases and J by 5 bases, with 11 bases between them. Here the CDR3 reads CSARDPTIHNEQFF. Here the CDR3 DNA reads TGCAGTGCTAGAGACCCGACGATCCACAATGAGCAGTTCTTC.

This clonotype showed up just once. The rearrangement uses TRBV7-2 and TRBJ2-2; D unresolved. The CDR3 extends over 15 amino acids. Trimming left V 6 bases short and J 1 base short, with 12 bases between. The germline V gene has CDR1 SGHTA and CDR2 FQGNSA. The CDR3 region is CASSPQKVNTGELFF. The CDR3 DNA follows: TGTGCCAGCAGTCCTCAGAAGGTGAACACCGGGGAGCTGTTTTTT. The full variable domain, completed using reference TRBV7-2 and TRBJ2-2, is GAGVSQSPSNKVTEKGKDVELRCDPISGHTALYWYRQSLGQGLEFLIYFQGNSAPDKSGLPSDRFSAERTGGSVSTLTIQRTQQEDSAVYLCASSPQKVNTGELFFGEGSRLTVL.

This sequence joins TRBV5-1 and TRBJ1-3, with 7 bases that match TRBD1. Germline CDR1 SGHRS, CDR2 YFSETQ. CDR3 length: 17 amino acids. Trimming removed 1 base from V and 2 bases from J; junction bases left unmatched: 9. The CDR3, as DNA: TGCGCCAGCAGCTTGTTGTCGGGACAGACTCCTGGAAACACCATATATTTT. This encodes CASSLLSGQTPGNTIYF.

This clonotype occurred many times. The junction departs from germline at one end; a sequencing error may be responsible. CDR3 sequence reads: CASSLQGVSYEQYF. DNA of the CDR3: TGTGCCAGCAGTTTACAGGGAGTATCCTACGAGCAGTACTTC. This rearrangement joins TRBV5-1 to TRBJ2-7; D may be TRBD1 (6 bases). CDR3 size: 14 residues. The germline gives CDR1 SGHRS, CDR2 YFSETQ.

V and J are TRBV5-1 and TRBJ2-1; 9 nucleotides agree with TRBD2. The CDR3 loop spans 14 amino acids. Looked up from germline, CDR1 is SGHRS and CDR2 is YFSETQ. J was trimmed by 9 bases and V by 0 bases; bases with no gene match: 4. The CDR3 sequence: CASSLELAGTEQFF. CDR3 coding DNA: TGCGCCAGCAGCTTGGAGCTAGCGGGAACTGAGCAGTTCTTC.

The chain couples TRBV21-1 to TRBJ2-4. TRBV21-1 constitutes a pseudogene. The CDR3 length is 14 residues. The CDR3 loop reads CASGKVMYGNIQYF. CDR3 sequence (DNA): TGTGCCAGCGGCAAAGTTATGTATGGGAACATTCAGTACTTC.

This clonotype appeared a few times. The chain carries TRBV10-3 and TRBJ1-1; D may be TRBD1 (5 bases). This CDR3 comprises 14 residues. Trimming stripped 2 bases from V and 6 bases from J, with 13 bases between. Per the germline V gene, CDR1 is ENHRY and CDR2 is SYGVKD. The CDR3 nucleotides read TGTGCCATCAGTGAGGGGGGTCGTGGTTCTGAAGCTTTCTTT. Protein: CAISEGGRGSEAFF.

This sequence joins TRBV4-2 and TRBJ2-1, with D perhaps matching TRBD1 (6 bases). Trimming cost V 0 bases and J 0 bases, with 18 bases left between them. The CDR3 is made up of 19 amino acids. The germline gives CDR1 LGHNA, CDR2 YNFKEQ. This CDR3 is CASSQDPRVRGFSYNEQFF. DNA of the CDR3: TGTGCCAGCAGCCAAGATCCCAGGGTCAGGGGTTTCTCCTACAATGAGCAGTTCTTC.